A selection of T cell receptor beta chains follows, all from one sample in a study of identical twins. TCRdb redid the calling of the 5' RACE reads with MiXCR, one entry per CDR3 protein. The sample records 200,000 to 250,000 distinct CDR3 sequences, roughly 7% being singletons. The sample also formed part of further work on yellow fever vaccine responses in identical twins.

The sample was memory (CD45RO+) T cells sorted from blood. Receptor source: a woman in her late teens or twenties in good health. Both conserved end residues are part of each CDR3. D genes are given only for firm matches. Clone size is given for some rows only: seen once, a few or many times, or a class if the clone is expanded.

D: -; V: TRBV20-1; J: TRBJ2-2; size: once; CDR3: CSAGPLGRDTGELFF; DNA: TGCAGTGCTGGCCCCTTAGGAAGAGACACCGGGGAGCTGTTTTTT
D: -; V: TRBV12-3/TRBV12-4; J: TRBJ1-2; size: many; CDR3: CASSDTGGMYGYTF; DNA: TGTGCCAGCAGCGACACGGGGGGGATGTATGGCTACACCTTC
D: -; V: TRBV6-6; J: TRBJ1-2; size: few; CDR3: CASTDRYDGYTF; DNA: TGTGCCAGCACTGACAGATACGACGGCTACACCTTC
D: TRBD2; V: TRBV3-1; J: TRBJ2-1; size: -; CDR3: CASRPSSGGANEQFF; DNA: TGTGCCAGCAGGCCCTCTAGCGGGGGGGCCAATGAGCAGTTCTTC
D: TRBD2; V: TRBV7-8; J: TRBJ2-1; size: many; CDR3: CASSQGVAGYNEQFF; DNA: TGTGCCAGCAGCCAAGGGGTAGCGGGGTACAATGAGCAGTTCTTC
D: TRBD2; V: TRBV10-3; J: TRBJ2-1; size: few; CDR3: CAISASGGATNEQFF; DNA: TGTGCCATCAGTGCTAGCGGGGGGGCCACGAATGAGCAGTTCTTC
D: -; V: TRBV28; J: TRBJ2-4; size: many; CDR3: CASSFGAFDVAKNIQYF; DNA: TGTGCCAGCAGTTTTGGCGCCTTTGACGTAGCCAAAAACATTCAGTACTTC
D: -; V: TRBV5-1; J: TRBJ1-5; size: many; CDR3: CASSSEPSFGGNQPQHF; DNA: TGCGCCAGCAGCTCGGAACCATCTTTCGGGGGCAATCAGCCCCAGCATTTT
D: TRBD1; V: TRBV20-1; J: TRBJ2-2; size: many; CDR3: CSARTGGRTGELFF; DNA: TGCAGTGCTAGGACAGGGGGGAGAACCGGGGAGCTGTTTTTT
D: -; V: TRBV6-5; J: TRBJ2-5; size: few; CDR3: CASSYSRGPTSQETQYF; DNA: TGTGCCAGCAGTTACTCGAGAGGACCGACATCCCAAGAGACCCAGTACTTC
D: -; V: TRBV18; J: TRBJ1-3; size: few; CDR3: CASSPPTGSSGNTIYF; DNA: TGTGCCAGCTCACCACCGACTGGGAGCTCTGGAAACACCATATATTTT
D: -; V: TRBV5-4; J: TRBJ1-1; size: few; CDR3: CASSSWDAVNTEAFF; DNA: TGTGCCAGCAGCTCTTGGGACGCCGTGAACACTGAAGCTTTCTTT
D: -; V: TRBV12-3/TRBV12-4; J: TRBJ2-1; size: many; CDR3: CASSSVEQFF; DNA: TGTGCCAGCAGTTCTGTCGAGCAGTTCTTC
D: -; V: TRBV15; J: TRBJ1-5; size: many; CDR3: CATSRSWGGNQPQHF; DNA: TGTGCCACCAGCAGAAGTTGGGGGGGGAATCAGCCCCAGCATTTT